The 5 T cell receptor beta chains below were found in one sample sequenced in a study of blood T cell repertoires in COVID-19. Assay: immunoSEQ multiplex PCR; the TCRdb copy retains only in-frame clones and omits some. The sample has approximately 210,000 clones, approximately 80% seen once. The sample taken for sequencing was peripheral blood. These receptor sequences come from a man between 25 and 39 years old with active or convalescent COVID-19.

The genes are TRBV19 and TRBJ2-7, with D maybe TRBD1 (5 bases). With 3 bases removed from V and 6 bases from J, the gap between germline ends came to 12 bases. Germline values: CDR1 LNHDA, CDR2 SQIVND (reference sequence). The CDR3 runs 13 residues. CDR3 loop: CASSIGFDSEQYF. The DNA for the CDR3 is TGTGCCAGTAGTATTGGCTTCGACAGCGAGCAGTACTTC.

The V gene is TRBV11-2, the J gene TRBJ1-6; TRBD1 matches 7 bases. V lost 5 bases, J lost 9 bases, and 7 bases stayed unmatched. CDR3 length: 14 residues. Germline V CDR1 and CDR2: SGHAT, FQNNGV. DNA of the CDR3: TGTGCCAGCAGCCCACAGGGGAATGGTTCACCCCTCCACTTT. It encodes CASSPQGNGSPLHF.

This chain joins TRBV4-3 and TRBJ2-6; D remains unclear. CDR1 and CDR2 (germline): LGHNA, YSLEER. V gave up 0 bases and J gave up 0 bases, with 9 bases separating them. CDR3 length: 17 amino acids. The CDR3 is CASSQDYSSSGANVLTF. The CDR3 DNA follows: TGCGCCAGCAGCCAAGACTACTCGAGCTCTGGGGCCAACGTCCTGACTTTC.

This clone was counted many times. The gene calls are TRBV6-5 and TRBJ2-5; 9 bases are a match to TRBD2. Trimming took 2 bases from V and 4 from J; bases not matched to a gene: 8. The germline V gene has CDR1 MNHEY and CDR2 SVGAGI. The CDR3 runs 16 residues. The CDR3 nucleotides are TGTGCCAGCAGTTACCAGGGCGGGAGGGCTAGAGAGACCCAGTACTTC. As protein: CASSYQGGRARETQYF.

CDR3 residues: CASSTTGGSGAFF. DNA for the CDR3: TGTGCCAGCAGTACGACAGGGGGCAGTGGAGCTTTCTTT. V usage is TRBV12-3 or TRBV12-4 and J usage is TRBJ1-1; 10 bases are shared with TRBD1. The ends lost 5 bases at V and 10 bases at J; junction bases unmatched: 7. The CDR3 loop spans 13 amino acids.